The 10 T cell receptor beta chains below all came from one sample that was sequenced in a study of cytomegalovirus exposure and HLA in healthy donors. PCR used 60 Vbeta primers and 13 Jbeta primers. Sequencing used immunoSEQ multiplex PCR; TCRdb keeps in-frame clones, though not all of them. The data contain around 120,000 clones, about 80% of them seen just once; the ten biggest clones take up approximately 1.7%. The material sequenced was PBMCs. The receptors shown here come from a woman between 45 and 65 years old in good health and CMV-seronegative.

This rearrangement joins TRBV5-1 to TRBJ2-3, with 9 nucleotides matching TRBD2. Trimming removed 3 bases from V and 0 bases from J; junction bases left unmatched: 8. Germline lookup yields CDR1 SGHRS and CDR2 YFSETQ. This CDR3 region has 17 residues. In DNA, the CDR3 is TGCGCCAGCAGCTATACCAGTAGCGGGAGTAGCACAGATACGCAGTATTTT. Its protein is CASSYTSSGSSTDTQYF.

The rearrangement joins TRBV7-9 to TRBJ2-1; 9 bases align to TRBD2. With 5 bases clipped from V and 10 bases from J, the junction kept 6 bases outside the gene matches. The CDR3 consists of 13 residues. CDR1 is SEHNR, CDR2 FQNEAQ, per germline (reference sequence). The CDR3 here is CASSLSGSREQFF. The CDR3 region has the DNA TGTGCCAGCAGCCTTAGCGGGAGTCGCGAGCAGTTCTTC.

V gene TRBV5-1 combines with J gene TRBJ2-1, with D maybe TRBD2 (5 bases). CDR3 length: 16 residues. CDR1 is SGHRS and CDR2 is YFSETQ in the germline V gene. V was shortened by 0 bases and J by 0 bases, with 10 bases between the two germline ends. The CDR3 DNA reads TGCGCCAGCAGCTTGGCCGGGAAGAGCTCCTACAATGAGCAGTTCTTC. It encodes CASSLAGKSSYNEQFF.

This chain uses TRBV5-1 with TRBJ2-7, with a weak D call TRBD2 (5 bases). This CDR3 region has 14 residues. Trimming took off 0 bases at V and 7 bases at J, with 14 bases between the two ends. Per the germline V gene, CDR1 is SGHRS and CDR2 is YFSETQ. The DNA for the CDR3 is TGCGCCAGCAGCTTGGATCTCGTACCGGGGGAGCAGTACTTC. This codes for CASSLDLVPGEQYF.

This chain links TRBV19 with TRBJ2-6; 7 nucleotides agree with TRBD1. Germline CDR1 LNHDA, CDR2 SQIVND (reference sequence). The CDR3 has 13 amino acids. Losses at the gene ends were 8 bases for V and 10 bases for J; bases not matched to a gene: 8. CDR3 amino acids: CASSGQTWNVLTF. As DNA, the CDR3 is TGTGCCAGTTCGGGACAGACCTGGAACGTCCTGACTTTC.

V usage is TRBV6-5 and J usage is TRBJ1-2; D possibly corresponds to TRBD1 (6 bases). From germline, CDR1 is MNHEY and CDR2 SVGAGI. V gave up 6 bases and J gave up 3 bases, with 11 bases separating them. The CDR3 is 13 residues long. This CDR3 is CASSSTGDYGYTF. The CDR3 DNA is TGTGCCAGCAGCTCGACAGGAGACTATGGCTACACCTTC.

As DNA, the CDR3 is TGTGCCAGCAGCTTATGGGGGCGGGAGGCCGGCTACGAGCAGTACTTC. Its protein is CASSLWGREAGYEQYF. This chain joins TRBV7-9 and TRBJ2-7, with TRBD2 matching 8 bases. This CDR3 is built from 16 residues. The V segment lost 2 bases and the J segment 3 bases; nucleotides outside the gene matches: 9. CDR1 SEHNR and CDR2 FQNEAQ come from the germline V gene (reference sequence).

The chain carries TRBV25-1 and TRBJ2-1; TRBD2 is a possible D gene (6 bases). V was shortened by 1 base and J by 2 bases, with 12 bases between the two germline ends. There are 16 residues in the CDR3. Germline V gives CDR1 MGHDK, CDR2 SYGVNS. The CDR3 nucleotides read TGTGCCAGCAGTGAATGGAGGGGCTCGACCTACAATGAGCAGTTCTTC. Encoded protein: CASSEWRGSTYNEQFF.

This clone showed up just a few times. The gene calls are TRBV7-3 and TRBJ2-3; 12 bases are a match to TRBD2. V shed 5 bases, J shed 4 bases, and the junction held 10 bases outside the gene matches. This CDR3 has 17 amino acids. In germline, CDR1 is SGHTA, CDR2 FQGTGA. The DNA of the CDR3 is TGTGCCAGCAGCCCCTCCAGAACTAGCGGGAGGTCAGATACGCAGTATTTT. Translated, it gives CASSPSRTSGRSDTQYF.

In this sample, this clone turned up a few times. In DNA, the CDR3 is TGTGCCAGCAGCTTTCGGGCCAGACAGAGCAATGAGCAGTTCTTC. This encodes CASSFRARQSNEQFF. The chain employs TRBV11-3 and TRBJ2-1, with D possibly being TRBD1 (5 bases). Germline values: CDR1 SGHNT, CDR2 YENEEA. This CDR3 has 15 residues. Trimming removed 3 bases from V and 6 bases from J, with 15 bases in between. The entire variable domain, with the rest obtained from reference TRBV11-3 and TRBJ2-1, is as follows: EAGVVQSPRYKIIEKKQPVAFWCNPISGHNTLYWYLQNLGQGPELLIRYENEEAVDDSQLPKDRFSAERLKGVDSTLKIQPAELGDSAVYLCASSFRARQSNEQFFGPGTRLTVL.